This T cell receptor beta chain originates from a study of technical replicates of blood from a handful of donors. Some clones are missing from TCRdb's copy, which holds only in-frame ones; the method was immunoSEQ multiplex PCR. This sample has 70,000 to 90,000 clones, with approximately 94% found just once. V trimming: 2 bases; J trimming: 8 bases; junction bases outside the gene matches: 8. Germline V gives CDR1 SGHNT, CDR2 YYREEE (reference sequence). The CDR3 has 15 residues. The chain recombines TRBV5-4 with TRBJ1-4; 8 bases are shared with TRBD1. Sequencing was carried out using T cells isolated from PBMCs. The TCR originated in a human donor in good health. The CDR3 protein is CASSLDRGLGEKLFF. The CDR3 DNA reads TGTGCCAGCAGCTTAGACAGGGGTTTAGGAGAAAAACTGTTTTTT.